This T cell receptor beta chain stems from a study of human T cells and chemical hapten exposure. Study at large: Minor volume differences among pooled libraries chiefly drove per-sample TCR yield variation.

The time point was: healthy volunteer bleed at 6 weeks. Unfractionated whole blood yielded total RNA. The CDR3 is made up of 12 amino acids. Germline lookup yields CDR1 MDHEN and CDR2 SYDVKM. The ends were cut back, 6 bases at V and 5 bases at J, with 11 bases in the middle. Individual cDNA molecules each carried unique molecular identifiers attached by the library. TCRdb reprocessed the RACE reads via MiXCR and lists one record per CDR3 protein. The table shows about 82,000 distinct CDR3 sequences, with about 8.7% occurring only once. Material: whole blood. The TCR originated in a male donor in good health. Some clones in this sample may be carry-over from other donors' samples. The chain has TRBV28 and TRBJ2-7; D perhaps matches TRBD2 (5 bases). CDR3 in DNA: TGTGCCAGCAGGGACTCGGTCCACGAGCAGTACTTC. It is translated as CASRDSVHEQYF. Full variable domain (missing parts from reference TRBV28 and TRBJ2-7): DVKVTQSSRYLVKRTGEKVFLECVQDMDHENMFWYRQDPGLGLRLIYFSYDVKMKEKGDIPEGYSVSREKKERFSLILESASTNQTSMYLCASRDSVHEQYFGPGTRLTVT.